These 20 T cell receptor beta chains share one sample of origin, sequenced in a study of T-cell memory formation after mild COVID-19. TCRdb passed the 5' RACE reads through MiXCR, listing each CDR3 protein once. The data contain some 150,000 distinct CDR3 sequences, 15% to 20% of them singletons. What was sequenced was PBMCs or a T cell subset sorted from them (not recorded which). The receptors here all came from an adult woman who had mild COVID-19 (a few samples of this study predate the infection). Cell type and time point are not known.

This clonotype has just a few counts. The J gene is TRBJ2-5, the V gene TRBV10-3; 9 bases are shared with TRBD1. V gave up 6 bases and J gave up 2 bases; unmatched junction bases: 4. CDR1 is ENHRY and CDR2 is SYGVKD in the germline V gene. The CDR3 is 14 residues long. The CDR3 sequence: CAIRGQGPQETQYF. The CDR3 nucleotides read TGTGCCATCAGGGGACAGGGACCGCAAGAGACCCAGTACTTC.

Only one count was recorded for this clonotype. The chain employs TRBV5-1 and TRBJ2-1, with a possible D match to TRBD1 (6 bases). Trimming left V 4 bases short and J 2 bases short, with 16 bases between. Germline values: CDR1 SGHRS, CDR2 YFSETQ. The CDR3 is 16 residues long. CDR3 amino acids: CASSLRTDKTYNEQFF. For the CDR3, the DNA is TGCGCCAGCAGCCTAAGGACAGATAAAACCTACAATGAGCAGTTCTTC.

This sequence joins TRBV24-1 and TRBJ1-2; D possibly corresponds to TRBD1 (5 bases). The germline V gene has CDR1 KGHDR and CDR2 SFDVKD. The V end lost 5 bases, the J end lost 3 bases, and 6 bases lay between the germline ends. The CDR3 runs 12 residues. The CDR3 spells CATSAGDYGYTF. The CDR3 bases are TGTGCCACCAGTGCGGGGGACTATGGCTACACCTTC.

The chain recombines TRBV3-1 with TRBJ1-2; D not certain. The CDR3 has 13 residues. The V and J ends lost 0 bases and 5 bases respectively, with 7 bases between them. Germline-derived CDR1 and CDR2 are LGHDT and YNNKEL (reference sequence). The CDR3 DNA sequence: TGTGCCAGCAGCCAAGATCTTCTATATGGCTACACCTTC. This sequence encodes CASSQDLLYGYTF.

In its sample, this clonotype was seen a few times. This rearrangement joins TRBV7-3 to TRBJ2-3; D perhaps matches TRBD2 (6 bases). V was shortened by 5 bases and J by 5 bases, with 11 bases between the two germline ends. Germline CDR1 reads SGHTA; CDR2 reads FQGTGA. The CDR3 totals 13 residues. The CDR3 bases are TGTGCCAGCAGCAAACTAGCTCTAGATACGCAGTATTTT. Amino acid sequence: CASSKLALDTQYF.

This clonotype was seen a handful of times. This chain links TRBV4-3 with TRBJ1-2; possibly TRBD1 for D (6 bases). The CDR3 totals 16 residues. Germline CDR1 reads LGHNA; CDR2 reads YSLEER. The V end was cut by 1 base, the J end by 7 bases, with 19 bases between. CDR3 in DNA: TGCGCCAGCAGCCAAGCCCAAACAGGGCTCTCCGGTGGCTACACCTTC. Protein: CASSQAQTGLSGGYTF.

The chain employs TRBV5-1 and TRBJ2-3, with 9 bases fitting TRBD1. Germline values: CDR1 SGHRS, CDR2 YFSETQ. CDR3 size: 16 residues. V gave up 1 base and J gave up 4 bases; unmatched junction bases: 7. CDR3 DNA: TGCGCCAGCAGCTTGTCCGGGACAGGGAGGGCAGATACGCAGTATTTT. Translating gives CASSLSGTGRADTQYF.

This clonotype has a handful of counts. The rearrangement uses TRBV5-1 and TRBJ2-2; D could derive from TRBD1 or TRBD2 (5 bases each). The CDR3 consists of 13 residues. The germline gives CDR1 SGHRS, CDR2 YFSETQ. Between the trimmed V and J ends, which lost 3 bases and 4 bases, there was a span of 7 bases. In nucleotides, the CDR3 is TGCGCCAGCAGCTGGGACCTCACCGGGGAGCTGTTTTTT. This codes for CASSWDLTGELFF. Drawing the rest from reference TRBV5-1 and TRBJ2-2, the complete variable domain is KAGVTQTPRYLIKTRGQQVTLSCSPISGHRSVSWYQQTPGQGLQFLFEYFSETQRNKGNFPGRFSGRQFSNSRSEMNVSTLELGDSALYLCASSWDLTGELFFGEGSRLTVL.

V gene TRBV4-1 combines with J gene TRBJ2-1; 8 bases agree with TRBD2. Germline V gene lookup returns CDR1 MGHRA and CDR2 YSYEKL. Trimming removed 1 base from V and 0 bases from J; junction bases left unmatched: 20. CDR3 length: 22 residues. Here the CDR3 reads CASSQGLRLAGSPMSSYNEQFF. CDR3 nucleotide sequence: TGCGCCAGCAGCCAAGGACTCCGATTAGCGGGGAGCCCGATGAGCTCCTACAATGAGCAGTTCTTC.

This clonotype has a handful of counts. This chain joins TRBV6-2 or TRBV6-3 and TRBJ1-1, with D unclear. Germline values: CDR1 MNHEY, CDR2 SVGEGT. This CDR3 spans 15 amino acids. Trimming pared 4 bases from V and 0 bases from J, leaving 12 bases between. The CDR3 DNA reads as TGTGCCAGCAGTTGGATCGGGCCCATGAACACTGAAGCTTTCTTT. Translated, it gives CASSWIGPMNTEAFF.

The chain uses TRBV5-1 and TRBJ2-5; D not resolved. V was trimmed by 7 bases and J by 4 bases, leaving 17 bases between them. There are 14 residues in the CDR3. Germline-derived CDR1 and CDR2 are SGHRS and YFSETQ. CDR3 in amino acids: CASGLRLGRETQYF. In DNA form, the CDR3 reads TGCGCCAGCGGGCTCAGGCTTGGGCGAGAGACCCAGTACTTC.

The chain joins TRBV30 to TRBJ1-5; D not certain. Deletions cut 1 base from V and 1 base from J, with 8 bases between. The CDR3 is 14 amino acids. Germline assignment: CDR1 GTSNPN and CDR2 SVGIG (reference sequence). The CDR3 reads CAWSAGISNQPQHF. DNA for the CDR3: TGTGCCTGGAGTGCCGGGATCAGCAATCAGCCCCAGCATTTT.

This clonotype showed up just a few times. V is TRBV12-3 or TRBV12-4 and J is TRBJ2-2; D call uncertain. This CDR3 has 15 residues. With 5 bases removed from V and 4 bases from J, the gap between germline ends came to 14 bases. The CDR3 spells CASSAPAASTGELFF. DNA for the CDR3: TGTGCCAGCAGTGCCCCAGCAGCGAGCACCGGGGAGCTGTTTTTT.

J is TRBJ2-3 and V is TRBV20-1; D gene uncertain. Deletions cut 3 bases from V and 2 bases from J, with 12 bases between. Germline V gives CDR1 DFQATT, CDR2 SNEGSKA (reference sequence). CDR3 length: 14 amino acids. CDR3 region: CSARTQRSTDTQYF. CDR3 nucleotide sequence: TGCAGTGCTAGGACTCAGCGATCCACAGATACGCAGTATTTT.

This CDR3 is CSAPTRWENTEAFF. The CDR3 nucleotides are TGCAGTGCCCCGACCCGTTGGGAGAACACTGAAGCTTTCTTT. The V call is TRBV20-1, the J call TRBJ1-1; no definite D call. V was clipped by 6 bases and J by 1 base, with 15 bases between them. Germline loops: CDR1 DFQATT, CDR2 SNEGSKA (reference sequence). The CDR3 totals 14 residues.

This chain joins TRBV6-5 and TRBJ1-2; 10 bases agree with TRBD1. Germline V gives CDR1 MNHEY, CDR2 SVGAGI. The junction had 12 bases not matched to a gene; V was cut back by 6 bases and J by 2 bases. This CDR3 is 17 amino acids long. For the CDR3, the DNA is TGTGCCAGCAGCCGTACCGGGACAGGGGAAAGAAACTATGGCTACACCTTC. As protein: CASSRTGTGERNYGYTF.

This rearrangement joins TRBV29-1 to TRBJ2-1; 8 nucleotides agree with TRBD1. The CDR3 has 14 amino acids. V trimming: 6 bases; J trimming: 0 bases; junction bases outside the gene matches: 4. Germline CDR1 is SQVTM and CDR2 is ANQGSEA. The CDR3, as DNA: TGCAGCGTGACAGGGGAAAGCTCCTACAATGAGCAGTTCTTC. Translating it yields CSVTGESSYNEQFF.

The CDR3 reads CASSHRDGYTF. DNA for the CDR3: TGCGCCAGCAGCCACAGGGATGGCTACACCTTC. This rearrangement joins TRBV4-1 to TRBJ1-2; D may be TRBD1 (5 bases). V was cut by 3 bases and J by 6 bases, with 5 bases left in between. Germline CDR1 reads MGHRA; CDR2 reads YSYEKL. There are 11 residues in the CDR3.

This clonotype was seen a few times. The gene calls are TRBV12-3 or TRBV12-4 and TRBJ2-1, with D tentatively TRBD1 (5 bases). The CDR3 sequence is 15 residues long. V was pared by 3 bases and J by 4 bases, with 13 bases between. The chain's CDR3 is CASSFRQPIYNEQFF. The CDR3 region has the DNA TGTGCCAGCAGTTTTAGACAGCCTATATACAATGAGCAGTTCTTC.

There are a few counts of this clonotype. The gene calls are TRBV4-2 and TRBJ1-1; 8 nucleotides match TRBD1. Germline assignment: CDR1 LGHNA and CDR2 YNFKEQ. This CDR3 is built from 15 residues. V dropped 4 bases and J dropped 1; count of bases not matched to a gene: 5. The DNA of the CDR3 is TGTGCCAGCAGCCCCAGGGGGCAATGGAACACTGAAGCTTTCTTT. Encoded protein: CASSPRGQWNTEAFF.